Shown below are 8 T cell receptor beta chains from a single sample sequenced in a study of blood T cells in healthy people across ages. Combining a sample-barcoded 5' primer with a J-beta primer mix, a second PCR ran for 7 to 11 cycles. TCRdb redid the calling of the 5' RACE reads with MiXCR, one entry per CDR3 protein. The data show approximately 770,000 distinct CDR3 sequences, with roughly 60% seen just once and 20% to 25% held by the top ten. The material sequenced was blood. These TCRs come from a man under 40 in good health.

This clonotype turned up a few times. This sequence joins TRBV5-1 and TRBJ2-4, with D possibly being TRBD1 (5 bases). The last part of the DNA fits TRBJ2-7 better; the J call may be wrong. The germline gives CDR1 SGHRS, CDR2 YFSETQ. The length of the CDR3 is 14 residues. CDR3 loop: CASRPGSTDYEQYF. In nucleotides, the CDR3 is TGCGCCAGCAGGCCCGGATCGACAGACTACGAGCAGTACTTC.

The gene calls are TRBV4-3 and TRBJ2-5; D might be TRBD2 (6 bases). The closer fit of TRBJ2-7 to the DNA end suggests the J call may be wrong. Germline CDR1 and CDR2: LGHNA and YSLEER. The CDR3 sequence is 18 residues long. CDR3 protein: CASSRKVASNGGLNEQYF. The CDR3 bases are TGCGCCAGCAGCCGCAAAGTTGCTAGCAATGGAGGGCTGAACGAGCAGTACTTC.

The chain joins TRBV2 to TRBJ2-1; TRBD2 matches at 8 bases. Germline V lookup: CDR1 SNHLY, CDR2 FYNNEI. The CDR3 is made up of 14 amino acids. V shed 3 bases and J 10 bases; nucleotides not matched to a gene: 8. This chain's CDR3 is CASSDIAGSGEQFF. The CDR3 DNA is TGTGCCAGCAGTGACATAGCGGGATCGGGGGAGCAGTTCTTC. Full variable domain (rest looked up from reference TRBV2 and TRBJ2-1): EPEVTQTPSHQVTQMGQEVILRCVPISNHLYFYWYRQILGQKVEFLVSFYNNEISEKSEIFDDQFSVERPDGSNFTLKIRSTKLEDSAMYFCASSDIAGSGEQFFGPGTRLTVL.

The V call is TRBV6-5, the J call TRBJ1-2; TRBD1 might be the D (5 bases). V lost 6 bases, J lost 2 bases, and 7 bases lay in between. CDR3 size: 12 residues. The germline CDR1 and CDR2 sequences are MNHEY and SVGAGI. The CDR3 DNA reads TGTGCCAGCAGGGCAGGGAACTATGGCTACACCTTC. This translates into CASRAGNYGYTF.

The chain uses TRBV6-5 and TRBJ2-4, with 12 bases identical to TRBD2. Germline CDR1 reads MNHEY; CDR2 reads SVGAGI. This CDR3 is 14 amino acids long. V gave up 6 bases and J gave up 6 bases; unmatched junction bases: 3. The CDR3 here is CASSRGLAGNIQYF. DNA for the CDR3: TGTGCCAGCAGCCGGGGACTAGCGGGAAACATTCAGTACTTC.

The DNA of the CDR3 is TGTGCCAGCAGCCCCGGGATATGGGGGCAGTACTTC. It yields the protein CASSPGIWGQYF. V is TRBV11-2 and J is TRBJ2-7, with D perhaps TRBD2 (5 bases). With 5 bases removed from V and 9 bases from J, the gap between germline ends came to 14 bases. Germline CDR1 SGHAT, CDR2 FQNNGV. The CDR3 spans 12 residues.

The rearrangement links TRBV7-3 to TRBJ2-6; D ambiguous. From germline, CDR1 is SGHTA and CDR2 FQGTGA. This CDR3 has 16 amino acids. V lost 5 bases, J lost 0 bases, and 11 bases lay in between. In DNA, the CDR3 is TGTGCCAGCAGCAACTCCCCGAACTCTGGGGCCAACGTCCTGACTTTC. It specifies CASSNSPNSGANVLTF.

This clonotype occurred a few times. The chain joins TRBV20-1 to TRBJ2-7, with 7 bases lining up with TRBD1. CDR3 length: 17 residues. The V and J ends lost 3 bases and 3 bases, in that order; junction bases with no gene match: 17. Germline V gives CDR1 DFQATT, CDR2 SNEGSKA (reference sequence). The CDR3 reads CSASTGAGDSPFYEQYF. The CDR3 DNA reads TGCAGTGCTAGTACCGGTGCCGGGGACAGCCCTTTCTACGAGCAGTACTTC.